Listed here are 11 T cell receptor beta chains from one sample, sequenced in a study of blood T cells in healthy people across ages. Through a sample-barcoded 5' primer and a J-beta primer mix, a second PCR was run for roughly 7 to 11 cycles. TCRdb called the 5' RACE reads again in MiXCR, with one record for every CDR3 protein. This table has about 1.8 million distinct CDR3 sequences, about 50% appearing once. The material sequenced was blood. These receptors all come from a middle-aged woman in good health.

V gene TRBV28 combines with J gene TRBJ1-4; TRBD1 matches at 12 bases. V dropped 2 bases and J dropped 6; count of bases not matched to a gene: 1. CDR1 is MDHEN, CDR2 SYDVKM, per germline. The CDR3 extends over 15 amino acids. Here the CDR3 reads CASSLGTGGDEKLFF. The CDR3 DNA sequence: TGTGCCAGCAGTTTAGGGACAGGGGGCGATGAAAAACTGTTTTTT.

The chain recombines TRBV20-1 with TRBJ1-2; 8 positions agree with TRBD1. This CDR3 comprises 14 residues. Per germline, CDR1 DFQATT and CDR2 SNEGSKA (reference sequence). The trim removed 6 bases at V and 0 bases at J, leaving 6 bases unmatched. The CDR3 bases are TGCAGTGCCGCTCTGGGACAGGCTAACTATGGCTACACCTTC. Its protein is CSAALGQANYGYTF.

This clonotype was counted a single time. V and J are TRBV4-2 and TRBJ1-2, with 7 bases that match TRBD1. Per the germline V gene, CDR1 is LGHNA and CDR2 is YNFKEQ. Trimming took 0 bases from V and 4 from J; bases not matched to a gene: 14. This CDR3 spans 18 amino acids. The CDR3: CASSQDLTGEGGFYGYTF. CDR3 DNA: TGTGCCAGCAGCCAAGATCTTACGGGGGAAGGGGGCTTCTATGGCTACACCTTC.

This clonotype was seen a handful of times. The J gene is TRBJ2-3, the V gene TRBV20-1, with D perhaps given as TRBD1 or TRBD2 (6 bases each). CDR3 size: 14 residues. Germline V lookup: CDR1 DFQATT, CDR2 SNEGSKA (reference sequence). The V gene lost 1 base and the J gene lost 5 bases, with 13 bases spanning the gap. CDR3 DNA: TGCAGTGCTAGAGCGGAGGGGGTTAGAGATACGCAGTATTTT. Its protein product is CSARAEGVRDTQYF.

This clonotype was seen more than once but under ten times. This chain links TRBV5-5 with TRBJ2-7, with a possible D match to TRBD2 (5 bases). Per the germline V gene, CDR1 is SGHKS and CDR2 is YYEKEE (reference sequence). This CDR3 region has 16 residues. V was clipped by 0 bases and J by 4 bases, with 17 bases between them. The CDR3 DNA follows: TGTGCCAGCAGCTTGGAATCTCGGGGTCTAATTTACGAGCAGTACTTC. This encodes CASSLESRGLIYEQYF.

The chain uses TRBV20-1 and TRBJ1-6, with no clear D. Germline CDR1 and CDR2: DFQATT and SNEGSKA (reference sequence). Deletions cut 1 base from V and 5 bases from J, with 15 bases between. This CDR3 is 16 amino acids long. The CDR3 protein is CSARASVGVNNSPLHF. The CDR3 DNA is TGCAGTGCTAGAGCCTCGGTGGGTGTAAATAATTCACCCCTCCACTTT.

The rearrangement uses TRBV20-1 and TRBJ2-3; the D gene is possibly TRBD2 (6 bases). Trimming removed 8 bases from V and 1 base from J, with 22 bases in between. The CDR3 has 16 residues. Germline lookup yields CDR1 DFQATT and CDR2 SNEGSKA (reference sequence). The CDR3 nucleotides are TGCAGTACCATCCGCGTAGGGGAGGTGGGCACAGATACGCAGTATTTT. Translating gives CSTIRVGEVGTDTQYF.

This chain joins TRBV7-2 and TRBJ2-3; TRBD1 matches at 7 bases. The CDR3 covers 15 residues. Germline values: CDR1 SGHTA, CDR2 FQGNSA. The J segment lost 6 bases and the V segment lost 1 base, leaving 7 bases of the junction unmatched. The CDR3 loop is CASSLGQGYWDTQYF. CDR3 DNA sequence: TGTGCCAGCAGCTTAGGACAGGGTTATTGGGATACGCAGTATTTT.

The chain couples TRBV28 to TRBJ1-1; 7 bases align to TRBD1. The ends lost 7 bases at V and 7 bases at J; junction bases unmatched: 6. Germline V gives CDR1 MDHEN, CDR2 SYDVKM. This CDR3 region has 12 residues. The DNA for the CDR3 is TGTGCCAGCACGATCCGGGACAGTGAAGCTTTCTTT. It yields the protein CASTIRDSEAFF.

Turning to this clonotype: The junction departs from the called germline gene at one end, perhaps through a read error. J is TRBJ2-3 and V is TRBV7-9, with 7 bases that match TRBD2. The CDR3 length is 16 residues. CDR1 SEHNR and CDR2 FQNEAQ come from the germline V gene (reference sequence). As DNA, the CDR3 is TGTGCCGGCAGCTTAGATTTGCGGGGGAGCACAGATACGCAGTATTTT. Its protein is CAGSLDLRGSTDTQYF.

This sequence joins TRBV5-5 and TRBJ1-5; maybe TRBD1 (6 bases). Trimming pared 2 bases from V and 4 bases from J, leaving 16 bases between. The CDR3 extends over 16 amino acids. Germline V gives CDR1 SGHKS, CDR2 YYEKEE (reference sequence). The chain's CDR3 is CASSFRAGEGNQPQHF. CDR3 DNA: TGTGCCAGCAGCTTTAGGGCAGGGGAGGGGAATCAGCCCCAGCATTTT.